This TCR beta chain came from a study of shared clonotypes between healthy human individuals. This was a deep-level run. Several immunoSEQ plates received, in even portions, the genomic DNA of each subset. The repertoire was sequenced with immunoSEQ multiplex PCR; TCRdb's copy has only in-frame clones and lacks some. There are about 1.9 million clones in the sample; 93% occur only once, and around 1.7% lies in the top ten. The naive CD8 population came from CD45RO-negative cells selected for CCR7, without terminally differentiated effector memory CD45RA+ cells. There were only Caucasian adults among the donors, and all lived in Nashville, Tennessee. The sample holds one count of this clone. Per the germline V gene, CDR1 is LGHNA and CDR2 is YNFKEQ. The CDR3 covers 18 residues. The V gene end was trimmed by 2 bases and the J gene end by 3 bases; junction bases not matched to a gene: 10.

The chain joins TRBV4-2 to TRBJ2-3, with 11 bases identical to TRBD1. Sequenced: naive CD8+ T cells from PBMCs. This TCR derives from a man aged 18-30 years in good health. Some clones in this sample may be carry-over from other donors' samples. The CDR3 coding sequence is TGTGCCAGCAGCCAACAAGAAAGGGGGACAGGGGGTACAGATACGCAGTATTTT. This sequence encodes CASSQQERGTGGTDTQYF.